This T cell receptor (beta chain) was retrieved from a study of PD-1 blockade in classical Hodgkin lymphoma. This table comes from immunoSEQ multiplex PCR, and its TCRdb copy is limited to in-frame clones, with some not included. The data hold some 27,000 clones, with 65% to 85% observed a single time. The study, taken as a whole, reports: Prior to therapy, complete responders displayed diversity much like that of newly diagnosed patients. It was reported that newly diagnosed patients had less baseline TCR diversity than healthy donors.

Described time point: cycle 4 day 1 (C4D1), after six to seven weeks of nivolumab. Every single patient, without exception, relapsed after autologous stem cell transplantation, and brentuximab vedotin exposure varied. Isolation of CD4+ T cells from thawed PBMCs was performed by magnetic negative selection. About this clone: No antigen is known for it.

Trimming stripped 6 bases from V and 7 bases from J, with 21 bases between. The CDR3 consists of 15 residues. Germline assignment: CDR1 SEHNR and CDR2 FQNEAQ (reference sequence). Sample: CD4+ T cells from blood, taken before the fourth cycle of nivolumab. V usage is TRBV7-9 and J usage is TRBJ1-1; no clear D. The TCR sequence derives from a human donor with classical Hodgkin lymphoma. DNA of the CDR3: TGTGCCAGCAGTAGGAGGGTGGTTGGGGATAATGAAGCTTTCTTT. Translation: CASSRRVVGDNEAFF.